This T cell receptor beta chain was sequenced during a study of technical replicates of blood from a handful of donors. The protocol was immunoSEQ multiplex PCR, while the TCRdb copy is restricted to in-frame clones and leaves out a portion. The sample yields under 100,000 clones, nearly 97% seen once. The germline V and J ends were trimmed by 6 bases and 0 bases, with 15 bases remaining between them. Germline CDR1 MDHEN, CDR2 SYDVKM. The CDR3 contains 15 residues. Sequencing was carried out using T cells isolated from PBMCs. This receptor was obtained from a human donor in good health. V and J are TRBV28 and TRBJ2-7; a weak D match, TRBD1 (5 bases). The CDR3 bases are TGTGCCAGCAGCCTGGCGCAGGGCCCCTCCTACGAGCAGTACTTC. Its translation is CASSLAQGPSYEQYF.